This T cell receptor beta chain was profiled in a study of monozygotic twins with cystic fibrosis. Germline-derived CDR1 and CDR2 are SGHVS and FQNEAQ. The CDR3 loop spans 15 amino acids. The method was immunoSEQ multiplex PCR; TCRdb's version includes in-frame clones alone and lacks a portion of them. The data hold approximately 32,000 clones, with roughly 96% observed a single time. As regards this clone: The junction shows a germline mismatch at one end, possibly a read error.

Sequenced input: blood. This chain connects TRBV7-8 to TRBJ2-7; tentatively, D is TRBD2 (6 bases). This TCR derives from a girl aged 2-10 years with cystic fibrosis. CDR3 protein: CASSLAVRDSSEQYF. CDR3 coding DNA: TGTGCCAGCAGCTTAGCGGTCAGGGACTCCTCCGAGCAGTACTTC. Together with reference TRBV7-8 and TRBJ2-7, the CDR3 gives the full variable domain: GAGVSQSPRYKVAKRGQDVALRCDPISGHVSLFWYQQALGQGPEFLTYFQNEAQLDKSGLPSDRFFAERPEGSVSTLKIQRTQQEDSAVYLCASSLAVRDSSEQYFGPGTRLTVT.